This passage covers 20 T cell receptor beta chains from one sample sequenced in a study of CD8 T cells in Susac syndrome. After extraction with the RNeasy kit, roughly 0.45 to 1 ug of the RNA was reverse transcribed using random hexamers. Using its own MiXCR run on the immunoSEQ multiplex PCR reads, TCRdb lists one record per CDR3 protein. The repertoire consists of some 220,000 distinct CDR3 sequences, with roughly 96% occurring once and the leading ten covering less than 0.095%. Sequencing was performed on CD4+ T cells from PBMCs. These receptor sequences come from a human donor with multiple sclerosis.

The chain recombines TRBV25-1 with TRBJ2-2, with D uncertain. There are 13 residues in the CDR3. Looked up from germline, CDR1 is MGHDK and CDR2 is SYGVNS. V was shortened by 10 bases and J by 4 bases, with 13 bases between the two germline ends. The CDR3 DNA sequence: TGTGCCACCCACCCTTGGGGCACCGGGGAGCTGTTTTTT. It translates to CATHPWGTGELFF.

The rearrangement joins TRBV6-1 to TRBJ2-7; 10 bases agree with TRBD1. The V gene end was trimmed by 5 bases and the J gene end by 2 bases; junction bases not matched to a gene: 9. This CDR3 comprises 16 residues. Germline loops: CDR1 MNHNS, CDR2 SASEGT. The CDR3 DNA follows: TGTGCCAGCAGTAGGGAATCCGGGACAGGGGCCTACGAGCAGTACTTC. Its protein product is CASSRESGTGAYEQYF.

The chain employs TRBV27 and TRBJ2-1; perhaps TRBD2 as D (5 bases). Per the germline V gene, CDR1 is MNHEY and CDR2 is SMNVEV (reference sequence). The CDR3 extends over 13 amino acids. Trimming pared 6 bases from V and 5 bases from J, leaving 11 bases between. The CDR3 loop is CASRDTGNNEQFF. The CDR3 DNA sequence: TGTGCCAGCAGAGACACCGGGAACAATGAGCAGTTCTTC.

The chain carries TRBV5-4 and TRBJ1-5; D not resolved. Germline values: CDR1 SGHNT, CDR2 YYREEE (reference sequence). V was pared by 0 bases and J by 1 base, with 8 bases between. The CDR3 totals 15 residues. The CDR3, as DNA: TGTGCCAGCAGCTTGGGGGGTTTGAGCAATCAGCCCCAGCATTTT. Translated, it gives CASSLGGLSNQPQHF.

This clonotype was recorded once. The chain combines TRBV30 with TRBJ2-7; D unresolved. The V gene's germline CDR1 is GTSNPN and CDR2 SVGIG (reference sequence). Between the trimmed V and J ends, which lost 7 bases and 2 bases, there was a span of 15 bases. This CDR3 has 13 residues. The CDR3 region is CAFPTGPTYEQYF. The CDR3 bases are TGTGCCTTCCCGACTGGGCCCACCTACGAGCAGTACTTC.

The J gene is TRBJ1-5, the V gene TRBV9; D is unresolved. The CDR3 is 15 residues long. Per the germline V gene, CDR1 is SGDLS and CDR2 is YYNGEE. Trimming removed 3 bases at V and 7 bases at J, with 17 bases between. Here the CDR3 DNA reads TGTGCCAGCAGCGCCCCTAGAAGGTTCGGACAGCCCCAGCATTTT. Encoded protein: CASSAPRRFGQPQHF.

The rearrangement links TRBV7-9 to TRBJ2-7; 7 bases match TRBD1. Germline CDR1 SEHNR, CDR2 FQNEAQ (reference sequence). The CDR3 totals 14 residues. After removal of 3 bases from V and 5 bases from J, the junction contained 7 bases not matched to a gene. This CDR3 is CASSFHRGSDEQYF. The CDR3 coding sequence is TGTGCCAGCAGCTTCCACAGGGGTAGCGACGAGCAGTACTTC.

The V and J genes are TRBV20-1 and TRBJ2-7; no reliable D call. The CDR3 contains 13 residues. The V gene lost 7 bases and the J gene lost 2 bases, with 15 bases spanning the gap. CDR1 DFQATT and CDR2 SNEGSKA come from the germline V gene (reference sequence). The CDR3 region has the DNA TGCAGTGTCCGATCTTGGAGACCCTACGAGCAGTACTTC. Translating it yields CSVRSWRPYEQYF.

The chain has TRBV12-3 or TRBV12-4 and TRBJ2-1; perhaps TRBD2 as D (5 bases). V dropped 2 bases and J dropped 8 bases, with 7 bases sitting between them. This CDR3 has 12 residues. DNA of the CDR3: TGTGCCAGCAGTTTAACGGGGTATGAGCAGTTCTTC. Its protein is CASSLTGYEQFF.

The J gene is TRBJ2-5, the V gene TRBV12-5; D ambiguous. This CDR3 is built from 12 residues. V was pared by 6 bases and J by 5 bases, with 10 bases between. Germline CDR1 is LGHNT and CDR2 is FRNRAP. CDR3 DNA: TGTGCTAGTGGCTCCCCGGCCGAGACCCAGTACTTC. This encodes CASGSPAETQYF.

Here the CDR3 reads CASRPDTQYF. In DNA, the CDR3 is TGTGCCAGCAGGCCAGATACGCAGTATTTT. This chain connects TRBV27 to TRBJ2-3; no clear D gene. The CDR3 runs to 10 residues. With 6 bases removed from V and 4 bases from J, the gap between germline ends came to 2 bases. Germline lookup yields CDR1 MNHEY and CDR2 SMNVEV (reference sequence).

Turning to this clonotype: A junction end diverges from the germline sequence, so it may reflect a read error. Here the CDR3 reads CASSAAGPGRDTICF. CDR3 nucleotides: TGCGCCAGCAGTGCCGCAGGTCCCGGACGGGACACCATATGTTTT. The rearrangement uses TRBV10-2 and TRBJ1-3; D perhaps matches TRBD1 (6 bases). CDR3 size: 15 residues. The germline gives CDR1 WSHSY, CDR2 SAAADI.

The CDR3 reads CSARLAGIAYEQYF. The CDR3 DNA reads as TGCAGTGCTCGGCTAGCGGGGATCGCCTACGAGCAGTACTTC. The chain combines TRBV20-1 with TRBJ2-7; 9 nucleotides agree with TRBD2. V lost 5 bases to trimming and J lost 2 bases; unmatched junction nucleotides: 7. The length of the CDR3 is 14 residues. Germline V lookup: CDR1 DFQATT, CDR2 SNEGSKA (reference sequence).

The V and J genes are TRBV20-1 and TRBJ2-3; no reliable D call. Trimming stripped 3 bases from V and 2 bases from J, with 9 bases between. CDR3 length: 13 amino acids. Germline assignment: CDR1 DFQATT and CDR2 SNEGSKA (reference sequence). The CDR3 DNA is TGCAGTGCTAGCGCGACACCCACAGATACGCAGTATTTT. The encoded protein is CSASATPTDTQYF.

The chain carries TRBV27 and TRBJ1-2, with 9 bases fitting TRBD1. V lost 5 bases and J lost 8; bases outside the gene matches: 6. CDR1 is MNHEY, CDR2 SMNVEV, per germline (reference sequence). There are 13 residues in the CDR3. CDR3 DNA sequence: TGTGCCAGCAGTCCCCGACAGGGGGTCGGCTACACCTTC. Its translation is CASSPRQGVGYTF.

V gene TRBV15 combines with J gene TRBJ1-2; the D gene is possibly TRBD1 (5 bases). The CDR3 runs 12 residues. Deletions cut 6 bases from V and 8 bases from J, with 13 bases between. The germline V gene encodes CDR1 LNHNV and CDR2 YYDKDF (reference sequence). The CDR3 reads CATRGDAGGYTF. DNA for the CDR3: TGTGCCACCAGGGGGGACGCGGGAGGCTACACCTTC.

V usage is TRBV3-1 and J usage is TRBJ1-1, with D perhaps TRBD1 (6 bases). Trimming left V 6 bases short and J 1 base short, with 9 bases between. Germline CDR1 and CDR2: LGHDT and YNNKEL (reference sequence). The length of the CDR3 is 13 residues. This chain's CDR3 is CASRQQGNTEAFF. The CDR3 DNA is TGTGCCAGCAGGCAACAGGGGAACACTGAAGCTTTCTTT.

This sequence joins TRBV2 and TRBJ2-7; D is unclear. Germline loops: CDR1 SNHLY, CDR2 FYNNEI. This CDR3 has 14 residues. Trimming pared 2 bases from V and 1 base from J, leaving 9 bases between. The CDR3 sequence is CASSERPISYEQYF. The CDR3 DNA sequence: TGTGCCAGCAGTGAAAGACCGATTTCCTACGAGCAGTACTTC.

V is TRBV15 and J is TRBJ1-4, with no clear D. CDR3 length: 15 amino acids. Per the germline V gene, CDR1 is LNHNV and CDR2 is YYDKDF (reference sequence). With 1 base removed from V and 7 bases from J, the gap between germline ends came to 13 bases. The CDR3 DNA follows: TGTGCCACCAGCAGAGGAGACTTGGTTCTTGAAAAACTGTTTTTT. Its translation: CATSRGDLVLEKLFF.

This chain uses TRBV15 with TRBJ2-3; TRBD2 aligns across 7 bases. Germline CDR1 reads LNHNV; CDR2 reads YYDKDF (reference sequence). Germline trimming cut 1 base from V and 4 bases from J; bases unmatched to any gene: 14. The CDR3 spans 18 residues. As DNA, the CDR3 is TGTGCCACCAGCAGAGTAAGACTAGCCCCTCTCACGCCAGATACGCAGTATTTT. Residues: CATSRVRLAPLTPDTQYF.